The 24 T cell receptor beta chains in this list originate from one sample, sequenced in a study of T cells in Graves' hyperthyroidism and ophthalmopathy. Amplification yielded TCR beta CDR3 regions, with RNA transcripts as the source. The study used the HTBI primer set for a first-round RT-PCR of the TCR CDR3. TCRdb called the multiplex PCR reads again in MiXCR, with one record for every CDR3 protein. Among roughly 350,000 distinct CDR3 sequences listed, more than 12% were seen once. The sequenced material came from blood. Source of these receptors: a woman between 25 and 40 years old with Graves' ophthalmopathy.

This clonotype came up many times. This chain's CDR3 is CASALGGDVWRKPSTDTQYF. CDR3 in DNA: TGTGCCAGCGCCCTCGGGGGGGACGTTTGGCGCAAGCCTAGCACAGATACGCAGTATTTT. This rearrangement joins TRBV7-2 to TRBJ2-3, with 8 bases that match TRBD2. Germline assignment: CDR1 SGHTA and CDR2 FQGNSA. The J segment lost 0 bases and the V segment lost 8 bases, leaving 22 bases of the junction unmatched. This CDR3 comprises 20 residues.

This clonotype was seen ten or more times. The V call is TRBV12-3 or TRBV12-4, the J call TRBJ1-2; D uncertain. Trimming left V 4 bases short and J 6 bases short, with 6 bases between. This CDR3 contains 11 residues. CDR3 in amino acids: CASSYENGYTF. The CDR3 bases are TGTGCCAGCAGTTATGAAAATGGCTACACCTTC.

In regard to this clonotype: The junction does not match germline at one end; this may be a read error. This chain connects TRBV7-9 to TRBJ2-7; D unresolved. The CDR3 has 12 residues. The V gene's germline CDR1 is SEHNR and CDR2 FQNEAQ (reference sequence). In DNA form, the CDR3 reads TGTGCCAGCAGCTTACCAGGATACGGGCAGTACTTC. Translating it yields CASSLPGYGQYF.

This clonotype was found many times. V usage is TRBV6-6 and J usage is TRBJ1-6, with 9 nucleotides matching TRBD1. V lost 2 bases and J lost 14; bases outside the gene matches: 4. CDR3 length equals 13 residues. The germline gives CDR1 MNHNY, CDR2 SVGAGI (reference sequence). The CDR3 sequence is CASSYRDRDTLHF. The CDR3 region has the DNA TGTGCCAGCAGTTACCGGGACAGGGACACCCTCCACTTT.

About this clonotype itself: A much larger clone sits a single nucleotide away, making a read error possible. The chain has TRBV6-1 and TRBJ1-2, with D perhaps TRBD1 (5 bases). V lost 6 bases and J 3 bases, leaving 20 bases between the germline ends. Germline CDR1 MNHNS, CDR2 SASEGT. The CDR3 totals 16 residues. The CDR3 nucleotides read TGTGCCAGCAGGCCCCGGGGCCTCGAGAGGGACTATGGCTACACCTTC. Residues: CASRPRGLERDYGYTF.

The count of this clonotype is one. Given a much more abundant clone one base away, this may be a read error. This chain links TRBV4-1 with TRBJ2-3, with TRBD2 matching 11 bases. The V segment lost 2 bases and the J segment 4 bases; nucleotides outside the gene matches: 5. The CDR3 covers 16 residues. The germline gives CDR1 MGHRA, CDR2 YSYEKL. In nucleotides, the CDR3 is TGCGCCAGCAGCCAAAGGACTAGCGGGTCCGCAGATACGCAGTATTTT. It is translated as CASSQRTSGSADTQYF.

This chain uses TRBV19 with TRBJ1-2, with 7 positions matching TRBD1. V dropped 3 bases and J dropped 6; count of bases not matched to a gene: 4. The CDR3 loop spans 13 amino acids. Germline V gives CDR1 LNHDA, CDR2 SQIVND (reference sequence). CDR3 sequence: CASSIKGAHGYTF. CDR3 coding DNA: TGTGCCAGTAGTATTAAGGGGGCCCATGGCTACACCTTC.

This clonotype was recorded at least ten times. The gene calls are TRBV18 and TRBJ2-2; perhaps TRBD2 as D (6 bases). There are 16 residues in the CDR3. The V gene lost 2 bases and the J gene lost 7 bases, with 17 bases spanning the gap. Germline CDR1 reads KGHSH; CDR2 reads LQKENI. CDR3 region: CASSPRAGNVHGELFF. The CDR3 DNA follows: TGTGCCAGCTCACCAAGGGCGGGAAATGTCCACGGGGAGCTGTTTTTT. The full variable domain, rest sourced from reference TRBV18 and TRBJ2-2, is NAGVMQNPRHLVRRRGQEARLRCSPMKGHSHVYWYRQLPEEGLKFMVYLQKENIIDESGMPKERFSAEFPKEGPSILRIQQVVRGDSAAYFCASSPRAGNVHGELFFGEGSRLTVL.

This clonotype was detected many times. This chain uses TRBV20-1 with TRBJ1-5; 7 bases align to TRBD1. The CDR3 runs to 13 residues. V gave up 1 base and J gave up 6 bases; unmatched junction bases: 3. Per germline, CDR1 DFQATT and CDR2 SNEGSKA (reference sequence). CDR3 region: CSARGAGGQPQHF. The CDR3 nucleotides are TGCAGTGCTAGAGGGGCAGGGGGTCAGCCCCAGCATTTT.

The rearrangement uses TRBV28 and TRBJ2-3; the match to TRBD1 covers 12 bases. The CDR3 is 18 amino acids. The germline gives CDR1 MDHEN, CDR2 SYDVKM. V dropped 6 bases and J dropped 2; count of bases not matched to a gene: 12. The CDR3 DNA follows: TGTGCCAGCAGCCCTGGCGGGGGACAGGGGGCTGACACAGATACGCAGTATTTT. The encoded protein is CASSPGGGQGADTDTQYF.

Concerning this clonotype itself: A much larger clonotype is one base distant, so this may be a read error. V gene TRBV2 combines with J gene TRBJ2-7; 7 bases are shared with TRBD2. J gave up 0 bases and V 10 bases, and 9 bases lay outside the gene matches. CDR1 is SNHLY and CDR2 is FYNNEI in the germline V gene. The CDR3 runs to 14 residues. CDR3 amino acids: CANRPGTNSYEQYF. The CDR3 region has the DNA TGTGCCAACAGACCCGGGACTAACTCCTACGAGCAGTACTTC.

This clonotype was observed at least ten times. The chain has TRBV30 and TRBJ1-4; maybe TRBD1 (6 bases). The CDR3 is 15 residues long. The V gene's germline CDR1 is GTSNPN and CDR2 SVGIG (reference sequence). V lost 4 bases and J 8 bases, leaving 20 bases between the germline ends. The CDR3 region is CAWNMLPGVGEKLFF. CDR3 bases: TGTGCCTGGAACATGCTCCCAGGGGTGGGAGAAAAACTGTTTTTT.

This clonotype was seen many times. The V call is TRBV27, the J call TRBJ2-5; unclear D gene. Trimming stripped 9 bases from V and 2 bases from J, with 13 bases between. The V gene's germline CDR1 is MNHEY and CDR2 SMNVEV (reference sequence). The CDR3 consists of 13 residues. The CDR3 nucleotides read TGTGCCAGTGGACCCGGATTACAAGAGACCCAGTACTTC. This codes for CASGPGLQETQYF.

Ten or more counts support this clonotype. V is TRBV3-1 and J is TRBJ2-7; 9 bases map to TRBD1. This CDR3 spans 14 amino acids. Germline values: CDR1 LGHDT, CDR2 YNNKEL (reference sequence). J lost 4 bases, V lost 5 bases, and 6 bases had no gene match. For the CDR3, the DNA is TGTGCCAGCAGCGAGGACAGGGGAGGATACGAGCAGTACTTC. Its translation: CASSEDRGGYEQYF.

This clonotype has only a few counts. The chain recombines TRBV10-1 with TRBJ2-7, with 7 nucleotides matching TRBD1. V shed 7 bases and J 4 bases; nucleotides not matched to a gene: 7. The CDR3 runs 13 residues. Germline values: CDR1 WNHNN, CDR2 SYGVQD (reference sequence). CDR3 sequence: CASTVDRNYEQYF. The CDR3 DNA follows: TGCGCCAGCACCGTGGACAGGAATTACGAGCAGTACTTC.

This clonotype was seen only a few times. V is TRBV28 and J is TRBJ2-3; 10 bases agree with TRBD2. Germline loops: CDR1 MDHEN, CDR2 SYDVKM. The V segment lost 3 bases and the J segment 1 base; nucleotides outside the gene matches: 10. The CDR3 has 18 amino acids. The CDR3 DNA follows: TGTGCCAGCAGTTTTTGGCTAGCGGGGGCCTCGGGCACAGATACGCAGTATTTT. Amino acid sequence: CASSFWLAGASGTDTQYF.

CDR3 sequence reads: CASSPQGSGQETQYF. In nucleotides, the CDR3 is TGTGCCAGCAGTCCCCAGGGGTCAGGGCAAGAGACCCAGTACTTC. This chain links TRBV6-1 with TRBJ2-5; possibly TRBD1 for D (6 bases). CDR3 length: 15 amino acids. CDR1 is MNHNS, CDR2 SASEGT, per germline. Trimming shortened V by 5 bases and J by 2 bases, and 15 bases separated the two germline ends.

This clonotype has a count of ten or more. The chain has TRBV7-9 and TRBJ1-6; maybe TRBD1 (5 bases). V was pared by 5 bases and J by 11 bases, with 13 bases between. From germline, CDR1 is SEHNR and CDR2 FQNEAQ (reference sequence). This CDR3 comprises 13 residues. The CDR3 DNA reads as TGTGCCAGCAGCCTGGACAACCAACCACCCCTCCACTTT. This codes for CASSLDNQPPLHF. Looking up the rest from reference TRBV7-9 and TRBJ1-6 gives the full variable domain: DTGVSQNPRHKITKRGQNVTFRCDPISEHNRLYWYRQTLGQGPEFLTYFQNEAQLEKSRLLSDRFSAERPKGSFSTLEIQRTEQGDSAMYLCASSLDNQPPLHFGNGTRLTVT.

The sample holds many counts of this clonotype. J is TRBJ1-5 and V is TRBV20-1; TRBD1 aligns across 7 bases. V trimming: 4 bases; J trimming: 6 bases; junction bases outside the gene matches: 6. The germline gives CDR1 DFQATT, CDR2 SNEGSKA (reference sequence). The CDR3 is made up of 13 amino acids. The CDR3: CSAKRQGLQPQHF. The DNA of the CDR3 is TGCAGTGCTAAGAGACAGGGTCTTCAGCCCCAGCATTTT.

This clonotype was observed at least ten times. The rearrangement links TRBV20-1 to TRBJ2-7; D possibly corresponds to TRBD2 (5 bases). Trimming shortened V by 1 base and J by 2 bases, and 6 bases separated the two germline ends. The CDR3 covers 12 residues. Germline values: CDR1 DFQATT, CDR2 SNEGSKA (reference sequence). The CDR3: CSARGGAYEQYF. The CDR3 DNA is TGCAGTGCTAGAGGGGGAGCCTACGAGCAGTACTTC.

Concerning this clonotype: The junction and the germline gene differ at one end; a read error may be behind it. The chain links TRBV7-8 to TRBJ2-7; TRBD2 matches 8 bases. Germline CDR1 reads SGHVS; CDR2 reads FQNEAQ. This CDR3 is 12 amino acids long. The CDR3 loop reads CREGLVSYEQYF. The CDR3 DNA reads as TGCAGGGAGGGACTAGTCTCCTACGAGCAGTACTTC. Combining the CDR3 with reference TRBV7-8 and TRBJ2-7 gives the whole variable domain GAGVSQSPRYKVAKRGQDVALRCDPISGHVSLFWYQQALGQGPEFLTYFQNEAQLDKSGLPSDRFFAERPEGSVSTLKIQRTQQEDSAVYLCREGLVSYEQYFGPGTRLTVT.

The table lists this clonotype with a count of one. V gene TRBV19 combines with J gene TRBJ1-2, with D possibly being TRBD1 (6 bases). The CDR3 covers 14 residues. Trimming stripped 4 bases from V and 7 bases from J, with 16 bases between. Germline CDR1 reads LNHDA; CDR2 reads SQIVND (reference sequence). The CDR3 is CASSNEQGKAGYTF. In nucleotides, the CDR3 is TGTGCCAGTAGTAACGAACAGGGAAAGGCTGGCTACACCTTC.

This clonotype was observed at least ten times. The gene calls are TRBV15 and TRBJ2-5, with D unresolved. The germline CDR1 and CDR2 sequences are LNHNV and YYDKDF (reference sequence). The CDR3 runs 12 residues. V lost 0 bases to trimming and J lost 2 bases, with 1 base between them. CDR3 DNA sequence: TGTGCCACCAGCAGAGAGCAAGAGACCCAGTACTTC. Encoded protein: CATSREQETQYF.

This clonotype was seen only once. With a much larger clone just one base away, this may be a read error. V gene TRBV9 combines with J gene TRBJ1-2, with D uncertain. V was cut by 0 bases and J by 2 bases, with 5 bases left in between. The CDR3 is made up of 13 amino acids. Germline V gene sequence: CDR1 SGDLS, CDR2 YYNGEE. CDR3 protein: CASSVEENYGYTF. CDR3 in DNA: TGTGCCAGCAGCGTAGAGGAGAACTATGGCTACACCTTC.